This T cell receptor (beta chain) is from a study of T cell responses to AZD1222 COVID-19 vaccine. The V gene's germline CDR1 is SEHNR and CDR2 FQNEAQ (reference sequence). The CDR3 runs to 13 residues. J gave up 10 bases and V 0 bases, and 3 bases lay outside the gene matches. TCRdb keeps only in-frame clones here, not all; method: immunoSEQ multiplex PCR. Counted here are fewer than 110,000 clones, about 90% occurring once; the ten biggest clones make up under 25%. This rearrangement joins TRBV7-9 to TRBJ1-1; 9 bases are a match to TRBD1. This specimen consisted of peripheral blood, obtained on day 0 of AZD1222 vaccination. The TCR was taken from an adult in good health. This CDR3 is CASSLAGQGPAFF. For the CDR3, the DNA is TGTGCCAGCAGCTTAGCGGGACAGGGCCCAGCTTTCTTT.